Included here is one T cell receptor beta chain sequence, with context. Its antigen specificity is not known. No quality values exist for individual bases; no much larger clone is one base distant. RNA was extracted using the RNeasy kit, and roughly 0.45 to 1 ug of the RNA was reverse transcribed with random hexamers. The immunoSEQ multiplex PCR assay, covering 54 Vbeta and 13 Jbeta segments, was used to amplify TCR beta CDR3 regions. To correct PCR amplification bias, a synthetic template baseline was used for both primer optimization and computational correction. Per the original workflow: Reads were assigned to V, D and J genes according to IMGT and analyzed in immunoSEQ Analyzer, with only productive sequences retained. Clonality was computed as one minus Shannon entropy normalized by log2 of the number of productive unique sequences. For each patient and control, public and private clones were evaluated within the 100 most prevalent clones. Susac-specific clones were defined as absent from healthy and MS cohorts, around 980 published viral clones and other ImmuneACCESS disease sequences. The raw public data were reprocessed by TCRdb itself: fastp quality trimming at Q25, MiXCR clonotype calling, in-frame beta chains only. Rows with a matching CDR3 protein are joined into one entry that keeps the most common DNA and genes. In this record, the V and J calls reflect TCRdb's handling and not the investigators' own analysis. The sample records roughly 120,000 distinct CDR3 sequences, around 94% of which are singletons. The ten top clones hold over 0.1% of the sample.

This record belongs to a study of CD8 T cells in Susac syndrome (dated by TCRdb to between 2018 and 2021). About the study as a whole: Repertoire sequencing was used to test whether CD8+ T cell activation and differentiation in Susac syndrome was antigen driven. Overall study outcomes, separate from this receptor: The number of individuals in the TCR sequencing and HLA analysis was recognized as being relatively small.

CDR1 and CDR2 are read off the germline V gene as SQVTM and ANQGSEA. Trimming at the junction amounts to 7 bases on V and 3 bases on J, and the germline ends lie 13 bases apart. The CDR3 goes from the cysteine to the phenylalanine over 13 residues. CDR3 DNA only is kept here, 39 bases in frame from base 1. Peripheral blood CD8+ and CD4+ T cells from healthy donors, Susac syndrome patients and multiple sclerosis patients were profiled using high-throughput TCR beta sequencing. The multiple sclerosis controls were treatment-naive patients whose relapsing-remitting disease, either stable or active, fulfilled the revised McDonald criteria. Bulk CD8+ and CD4+ T cells were purified magnetically by negative isolation, whereas CD8+ TEMRA cells were enriched by FACS. Blood was drawn into EDTA tubes, processed within 24 hours, and PBMCs were isolated by density gradient centrifugation. PBMCs intended for TCR sequencing were cryopreserved in liquid nitrogen and were subsequently thawed in a 37 degrees C water bath. A purity of at least 90% was achieved for sorted or isolated CD4+, CD8+ and CD8+ TEMRA cells.

This TCR came from a human donor with multiple sclerosis. The rearranged chain carries TRBV29-1 and TRBJ1-5, with the D segment identity uncertain. The specimen sequenced was CD4+ T cells from PBMCs. The DNA is as follows: TGCAGCGCCCAGGACCGAATCAATCAGCCCCAGCATTTT. It encodes CSAQDRINQPQHF.